The 21 T cell receptor beta chains in this list originate from one sample, sequenced in a study of long-term antiretroviral therapy in people with HIV. At survey level, the immunoSEQ assay was run in its v3.0 version. The protocol was immunoSEQ multiplex PCR, while the TCRdb copy is restricted to in-frame clones and leaves out a portion. The sample shows approximately 11,000 clones, roughly three quarters of them seen only once. The source was unsorted PBMCs, collected at the start of antiretroviral therapy, before treatment. These receptors originate from a man aged 30 to 39 with HIV.

This sequence joins TRBV9 and TRBJ1-1; D gene ambiguous. Germline V gene sequence: CDR1 SGDLS, CDR2 YYNGEE. The germline V and J ends were trimmed by 0 bases and 1 base, with 13 bases remaining between them. The CDR3 length is 16 residues. CDR3 amino acids: CASSVEGKGRNTEAFF. The CDR3 DNA sequence: TGTGCCAGCAGCGTAGAAGGGAAGGGAAGGAACACTGAAGCTTTCTTT.

The rearrangement uses TRBV7-2 and TRBJ2-7; the D gene is possibly TRBD2 (5 bases). In germline, CDR1 is SGHTA, CDR2 FQGNSA. This CDR3 has 14 residues. Trimming took off 6 bases at V and 1 base at J, with 13 bases between the two ends. The CDR3: CASSRRTLSYEQYF. The CDR3 nucleotides are TGTGCCAGCAGTCGGCGGACTCTGTCCTACGAGCAGTACTTC.

The J gene is TRBJ2-1, the V gene TRBV4-3, with 10 nucleotides matching TRBD2. The CDR3 has 15 amino acids. The V and J ends lost 1 base and 4 bases, in that order; junction bases with no gene match: 1. The germline gives CDR1 LGHNA, CDR2 YSLEER. The CDR3 is CASSQGTSGYNEQFF. Written as DNA, the CDR3 is TGCGCCAGCAGCCAAGGGACTAGCGGATACAATGAGCAGTTCTTC.

This clone showed up just a few times. The chain links TRBV13 to TRBJ1-1; D is undetermined. From germline, CDR1 is PRHDT and CDR2 FYEKMQ (reference sequence). The CDR3 covers 12 residues. The V gene lost 4 bases and the J gene lost 7 bases, with 10 bases spanning the gap. The CDR3 sequence is CASSSLGNEAFF. The CDR3 coding sequence is TGTGCCAGCAGCTCCCTAGGAAATGAAGCTTTCTTT.

The chain recombines TRBV28 with TRBJ2-7, with D possibly being TRBD2 (6 bases). This CDR3 comprises 15 residues. Germline V gives CDR1 MDHEN, CDR2 SYDVKM. V was pared by 7 bases and J by 0 bases, with 16 bases between. For the CDR3, the DNA is TGTGCCAGCACCGCGGGACCTACCTCCTCCTACGAGCAGTACTTC. This translates into CASTAGPTSSYEQYF.

The rearrangement joins TRBV28 to TRBJ2-3; D remains ambiguous. Trimming pared 3 bases from V and 3 bases from J, leaving 1 base between. Per germline, CDR1 MDHEN and CDR2 SYDVKM. CDR3 length: 11 residues. The CDR3 sequence is CASSLTDTQYF. The DNA of the CDR3 is TGTGCCAGCAGTTTGACAGATACGCAGTATTTT.

The rearrangement links TRBV19 to TRBJ2-7, with 11 bases fitting TRBD2. The germline CDR1 and CDR2 sequences are LNHDA and SQIVND (reference sequence). Trimming took 5 bases from V and 3 from J; bases not matched to a gene: 21. The CDR3 extends over 20 amino acids. The CDR3 sequence is CASSWTDPRTSGPLGYEQYF. The DNA for the CDR3 is TGTGCCAGTAGTTGGACCGACCCCAGGACTAGCGGGCCGTTGGGCTACGAGCAGTACTTC.

This clone qualifies as medium-sized (0.01 to 0.1%). The rearrangement links TRBV2 to TRBJ2-1; D unresolved. The length of the CDR3 is 13 residues. Germline V CDR1 and CDR2: SNHLY, FYNNEI. Trimming cost V 1 base and J 5 bases, with 6 bases left between them. The CDR3 region is CASSEDADNEQFF. The CDR3 coding sequence is TGTGCCAGCAGTGAAGACGCCGACAATGAGCAGTTCTTC.

The rearrangement uses TRBV6-6 and TRBJ1-1; D ambiguous. V was shortened by 0 bases and J by 1 base, with 3 bases between the two germline ends. Germline CDR1 reads MNHNY; CDR2 reads SVGAGI (reference sequence). The CDR3 has 13 residues. CDR3 residues: CASSYSRNTEAFF. As DNA, the CDR3 is TGTGCCAGCAGTTACTCGAGGAACACTGAAGCTTTCTTT.

V usage is TRBV7-3 and J usage is TRBJ2-3, with no clear D. Looked up from germline, CDR1 is SGHTA and CDR2 is FQGTGA. V lost 4 bases and J lost 4, with 9 bases in between. CDR3 length: 13 residues. The chain's CDR3 is CASSSAPADTQYF. CDR3 bases: TGTGCCAGCAGCTCCGCCCCGGCAGATACGCAGTATTTT. The whole variable domain, filled in from reference TRBV7-3 and TRBJ2-3, reads GAGVSQTPSNKVTEKGKYVELRCDPISGHTALYWYRQSLGQGPEFLIYFQGTGAADDSGLPNDRFFAVRPEGSVSTLKIQRTERGDSAVYLCASSSAPADTQYFGPGTRLTVL.

J is TRBJ1-4 and V is TRBV9; D gene unclear. Germline assignment: CDR1 SGDLS and CDR2 YYNGEE. This CDR3 has 15 residues. The V end lost 3 bases, the J end lost 0 bases, and 9 bases lay between the germline ends. Here the CDR3 DNA reads TGTGCCAGCAGCGCCAACACTGCAACTAATGAAAAACTGTTTTTT. Translating it yields CASSANTATNEKLFF.

This clone was seen more than once but under ten times. The V call is TRBV7-6, the J call TRBJ2-3, with D tentatively TRBD1 or TRBD2 (5 bases each). The CDR3 runs to 18 residues. Trimming removed 7 bases at V and 4 bases at J, with 27 bases between. The V gene's germline CDR1 is SGHVS and CDR2 FNYEAQ. The CDR3 region is CASMESGALSGTADTQYF. The CDR3 nucleotides are TGTGCCAGCATGGAGTCTGGGGCCTTGTCGGGGACCGCAGATACGCAGTATTTT.

This clone showed up just a few times. The chain joins TRBV7-9 to TRBJ2-2, with a weak D call TRBD1 (6 bases). The CDR3 runs to 13 residues. V shed 5 bases and J shed 8 bases, with 12 bases lying between them. Looked up from germline, CDR1 is SEHNR and CDR2 is FQNEAQ (reference sequence). The CDR3 sequence: CASSPTGMGELFF. The CDR3 nucleotides read TGTGCCAGCAGCCCCACAGGGATGGGGGAGCTGTTTTTT.

The V gene is TRBV11-1, the J gene TRBJ1-2, with no clear D. This CDR3 spans 13 amino acids. V was clipped by 5 bases and J by 4 bases, with 11 bases between them. Germline-derived CDR1 and CDR2 are SGHAT and FQDESV (reference sequence). In DNA, the CDR3 is TGTGCCAGCAGCCCGGGCTCCGTCTATGGCTACACCTTC. Protein sequence: CASSPGSVYGYTF.

V usage is TRBV27 and J usage is TRBJ2-3; D unresolved. This CDR3 region has 16 residues. Germline CDR1 MNHEY, CDR2 SMNVEV (reference sequence). V shed 2 bases and J shed 4 bases, with 16 bases lying between them. The CDR3 protein is CASSLISRSSADTQYF. CDR3 DNA sequence: TGTGCCAGCAGTTTAATTTCCCGGAGCTCGGCAGATACGCAGTATTTT.

This clone was seen a handful of times. The chain couples TRBV4-1 to TRBJ2-1; 10 bases match TRBD2. CDR3 length: 16 residues. The germline CDR1 and CDR2 sequences are MGHRA and YSYEKL. V dropped 2 bases and J dropped 4; count of bases not matched to a gene: 5. DNA for the CDR3: TGCGCCAGCAGCCAAATAGCTAGCGGGGGATACAATGAGCAGTTCTTC. This gives the protein CASSQIASGGYNEQFF.

V usage is TRBV6-6 and J usage is TRBJ2-5; a weak D match, TRBD2 (5 bases). Germline values: CDR1 MNHNY, CDR2 SVGAGI (reference sequence). Trimming stripped 5 bases from V and 6 bases from J, with 16 bases between. The CDR3 contains 14 residues. The CDR3 nucleotides read TGTGCCAGCAGTCCCCTCGCGGGCGCGAAGACCCAGTACTTC. Protein sequence: CASSPLAGAKTQYF.

This chain links TRBV5-1 with TRBJ2-7; 9 nucleotides line up with TRBD1. Germline-derived CDR1 and CDR2 are SGHRS and YFSETQ. Germline trimming cut 0 bases from V and 5 bases from J; bases unmatched to any gene: 3. The CDR3 has 14 amino acids. The DNA for the CDR3 is TGCGCCAGCAGCTTGGTAGGACAGGGGAACGAGCAGTACTTC. As protein: CASSLVGQGNEQYF.

In its sample, this clone was seen a few times. The chain is built from TRBV9 and TRBJ1-4, with D perhaps matching TRBD1 (5 bases). Germline V gives CDR1 SGDLS, CDR2 YYNGEE. Trimming pared 4 bases from V and 4 bases from J, leaving 14 bases between. The CDR3 contains 15 residues. This CDR3 reads CASSTTQGVNEKLFF. The CDR3 nucleotides read TGTGCCAGCAGCACAACCCAGGGAGTTAATGAAAAACTGTTTTTT. Combining the CDR3 with reference TRBV9 and TRBJ1-4 gives the whole variable domain DSGVTQTPKHLITATGQRVTLRCSPRSGDLSVYWYQQSLDQGLQFLIQYYNGEERAKGNILERFSAQQFPDLHSELNLSSLELGDSALYFCASSTTQGVNEKLFFGSGTQLSVL.

The chain joins TRBV13 to TRBJ2-3, with 10 positions matching TRBD2. Losses at the gene ends were 5 bases for V and 4 bases for J; bases not matched to a gene: 6. Looked up from germline, CDR1 is PRHDT and CDR2 is FYEKMQ (reference sequence). The CDR3 length is 15 residues. The CDR3 DNA reads as TGTGCCAGCAGCCCACGGGGACTAGCGCCAGATACGCAGTATTTT. Translating gives CASSPRGLAPDTQYF.

V is TRBV14 and J is TRBJ2-7, with D possibly matching TRBD2 (6 bases). The CDR3 has 12 amino acids. Trimming removed 0 bases from V and 9 bases from J, with 9 bases in between. The germline gives CDR1 SGHDN, CDR2 FVKESK. The CDR3, as DNA: TGTGCCAGCAGCCAAGAACGGGGGACGCAGTACTTC. Amino acids: CASSQERGTQYF.